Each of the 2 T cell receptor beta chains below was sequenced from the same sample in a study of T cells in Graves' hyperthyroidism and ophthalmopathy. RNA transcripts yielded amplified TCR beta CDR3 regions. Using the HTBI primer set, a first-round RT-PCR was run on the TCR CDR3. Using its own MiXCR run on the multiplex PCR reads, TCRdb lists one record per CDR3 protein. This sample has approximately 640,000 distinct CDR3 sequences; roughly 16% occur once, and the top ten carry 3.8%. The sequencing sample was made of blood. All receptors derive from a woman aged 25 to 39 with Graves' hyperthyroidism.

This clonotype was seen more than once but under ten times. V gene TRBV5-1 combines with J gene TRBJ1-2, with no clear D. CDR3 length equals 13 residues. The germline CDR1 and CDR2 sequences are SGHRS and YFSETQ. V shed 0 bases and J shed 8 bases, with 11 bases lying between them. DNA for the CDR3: TGCGCCAGCAGCTTGGGTCCAAGTGGAGGCTACACCTTC. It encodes CASSLGPSGGYTF.

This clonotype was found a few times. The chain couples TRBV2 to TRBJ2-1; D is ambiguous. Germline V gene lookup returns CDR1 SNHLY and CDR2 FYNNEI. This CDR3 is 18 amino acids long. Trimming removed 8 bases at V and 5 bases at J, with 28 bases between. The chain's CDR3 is CASHPRLPKSPRDNEQFF. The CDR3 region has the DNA TGTGCCAGCCACCCCAGGCTCCCAAAATCCCCTAGGGACAATGAGCAGTTCTTC.